Following are 26 T cell receptor beta chains from one sample sequenced in a study of cytomegalovirus exposure and HLA in healthy donors. PCR used 60 Vbeta primers and 13 Jbeta primers. The assay was immunoSEQ multiplex PCR, and TCRdb's table has in-frame clones only and misses some. The table has around 120,000 clones, roughly four fifths seen once. The specimen sequenced was PBMCs. Receptors were obtained from a woman aged 45-60 years in good health and CMV-seronegative.

The rearrangement links TRBV27 to TRBJ2-3; 7 bases map to TRBD1. Germline trimming cut 9 bases from V and 1 base from J; bases unmatched to any gene: 10. The CDR3 totals 15 residues. CDR1 is MNHEY, CDR2 SMNVEV, per germline (reference sequence). The CDR3 DNA reads TGTGCCAGTGGGGACAGTTCACACCGCACAGATACGCAGTATTTT. It is translated as CASGDSSHRTDTQYF.

The gene calls are TRBV30 and TRBJ1-6; D is unclear. The germline CDR1 and CDR2 sequences are GTSNPN and SVGIG (reference sequence). CDR3 length: 15 amino acids. Trimming pared 5 bases from V and 5 bases from J, leaving 16 bases between. The CDR3 loop is CAWETWGGNNSPLHF. CDR3 DNA sequence: TGTGCCTGGGAGACGTGGGGAGGAAATAATTCACCCCTCCACTTT.

This chain links TRBV7-2 with TRBJ1-4, with 8 positions matching TRBD1. The V segment lost 3 bases and the J segment 2 bases; nucleotides outside the gene matches: 2. This CDR3 region has 15 residues. Germline V gives CDR1 SGHTA, CDR2 FQGNSA. The CDR3 nucleotides are TGTGCCAGCAGCTTGGGGGACAGGACTAATGAAAAACTGTTTTTT. Encoded protein: CASSLGDRTNEKLFF.

V usage is TRBV19 and J usage is TRBJ1-1; D is possibly TRBD1 (6 bases). Trimming stripped 1 base from V and 0 bases from J, with 12 bases between. The V gene's germline CDR1 is LNHDA and CDR2 SQIVND (reference sequence). This CDR3 comprises 16 residues. CDR3 in DNA: TGTGCCAGTAGTATAGGGCGAGGGGGAATGAACACTGAAGCTTTCTTT. It translates to CASSIGRGGMNTEAFF.

The chain carries TRBV5-4 and TRBJ1-2; D gene ambiguous. Looked up from germline, CDR1 is SGHNT and CDR2 is YYREEE (reference sequence). The V end was cut by 0 bases, the J end by 7 bases, with 10 bases between. The CDR3 is 13 amino acids. The CDR3 bases are TGTGCCAGCAGCTTGGGACAACGGTCTGGCTACACCTTC. This sequence encodes CASSLGQRSGYTF. Full variable domain (outside the CDR3, taken from reference TRBV5-4 and TRBJ1-2): ETGVTQSPTHLIKTRGQQVTLRCSSQSGHNTVSWYQQALGQGPQFIFQYYREEENGRGNFPPRFSGLQFPNYSSELNVNALELDDSALYLCASSLGQRSGYTFGSGTRLTVV.

The J gene is TRBJ2-3, the V gene TRBV4-2; 7 positions agree with TRBD2. This CDR3 region has 17 residues. With 2 bases clipped from V and 0 bases from J, the junction kept 8 bases outside the gene matches. Germline values: CDR1 LGHNA, CDR2 YNFKEQ. The CDR3 coding sequence is TGTGCCAGCAGCCAAATGGACCTTAGCGGGAGCACAGATACGCAGTATTTT. Translating it yields CASSQMDLSGSTDTQYF.

The chain combines TRBV19 with TRBJ2-3, with D possibly TRBD2 on 5 matching bases. The CDR3 consists of 15 residues. Germline CDR1 and CDR2: LNHDA and SQIVND (reference sequence). V was pared by 5 bases and J by 4 bases, with 16 bases between. The CDR3 here is CASSARTPGSDTQYF. CDR3 DNA sequence: TGTGCCAGTAGTGCCCGGACTCCCGGTTCAGATACGCAGTATTTT.

This clone came up a few times. V is TRBV11-2 and J is TRBJ2-7; D is ambiguous. The ends were cut back, 1 base at V and 7 bases at J, with 11 bases in the middle. The CDR3 is 13 residues long. Looked up from germline, CDR1 is SGHAT and CDR2 is FQNNGV. The DNA for the CDR3 is TGTGCCAGCAGCTTAGCAGCGCGTGGGGAGCAGTACTTC. Protein: CASSLAARGEQYF.

As regards this clone: An end of the junction does not agree with germline; a read error may underlie this. The chain carries TRBV29-1 and TRBJ1-2; TRBD1 matches 12 bases. Germline assignment: CDR1 SQVTM and CDR2 ANQGSEA. This CDR3 comprises 13 residues. The DNA for the CDR3 is TGCAGCGTTGAGGGACAGGGGGCGGGTGGCTACCCCTTC. This translates into CSVEGQGAGGYPF.

This rearrangement joins TRBV28 to TRBJ1-4; tentatively, D is TRBD1 (6 bases). Germline V gives CDR1 MDHEN, CDR2 SYDVKM. V lost 3 bases and J 6 bases, leaving 11 bases between the germline ends. This CDR3 region has 14 residues. Here the CDR3 DNA reads TGTGCCAGCAGTTTTACTGGACAGCATGAAAAACTGTTTTTT. It codes for CASSFTGQHEKLFF.

This clone was seen a handful of times. V usage is TRBV5-1 and J usage is TRBJ2-5; maybe TRBD2 (6 bases). Germline CDR1 is SGHRS and CDR2 is YFSETQ. This CDR3 has 14 residues. The ends were cut back, 2 bases at V and 5 bases at J, with 13 bases in the middle. The CDR3 here is CASSLSGVWETQYF. CDR3 nucleotides: TGCGCCAGCAGCTTATCGGGGGTATGGGAGACCCAGTACTTC.

The chain is built from TRBV18 and TRBJ2-1, with TRBD2 identical over 8 bases. The CDR3 is 15 residues long. Germline V gene sequence: CDR1 KGHSH, CDR2 LQKENI. Trimming cost V 2 bases and J 5 bases; bases outside gene matches: 5. The CDR3 is CASSPDSGNHNEQFF. In DNA form, the CDR3 reads TGTGCCAGCTCACCAGATAGCGGGAACCACAATGAGCAGTTCTTC.

This chain's CDR3 is CAWSGGQGYSGANVLTF. CDR3 in DNA: TGTGCCTGGAGCGGTGGACAGGGATACTCTGGGGCCAACGTCCTGACTTTC. This chain uses TRBV30 with TRBJ2-6; 8 positions match TRBD1. There are 17 residues in the CDR3. With V trimmed by 3 bases and J by 0 bases, 7 bases remained unmatched. Germline CDR1 is GTSNPN and CDR2 is SVGIG (reference sequence).

In nucleotides, the CDR3 is TGTGCCAGCAGCCTCACGACAGGCCCGGGGGGTTACACTGAAGCTTTCTTT. Amino acids: CASSLTTGPGGYTEAFF. The rearrangement uses TRBV7-9 and TRBJ1-1, with D possibly matching TRBD1 (6 bases). The germline CDR1 and CDR2 sequences are SEHNR and FQNEAQ (reference sequence). Trimming removed 5 bases from V and 3 bases from J, with 22 bases in between. The CDR3 runs to 17 residues.

The V gene is TRBV10-3, the J gene TRBJ2-2; 16 positions match TRBD2. The CDR3 length is 16 residues. The germline V gene encodes CDR1 ENHRY and CDR2 SYGVKD. V was clipped by 9 bases and J by 4 bases; unmatched bases: 5. CDR3 nucleotides: TGTGCCATGACCGGGACTAGCGGGAGGGCCACCGGGGAGCTGTTTTTT. Translation gives CAMTGTSGRATGELFF.

The chain employs TRBV5-4 and TRBJ1-1; 8 bases line up with TRBD1. The junction had 7 bases not matched to a gene; V was cut back by 4 bases and J by 5 bases. The germline V gene encodes CDR1 SGHNT and CDR2 YYREEE (reference sequence). The CDR3 totals 14 residues. CDR3 in amino acids: CASSKTGVVTEAFF. In nucleotides, the CDR3 is TGTGCCAGCAGCAAGACAGGGGTGGTAACTGAAGCTTTCTTT.

This rearrangement joins TRBV5-4 to TRBJ1-2, with TRBD1 matching 7 bases. Germline loops: CDR1 SGHNT, CDR2 YYREEE (reference sequence). CDR3 length: 17 residues. The trim removed 4 bases at V and 4 bases at J, leaving 16 bases unmatched. The CDR3: CASSTGQGHPGGYGYTF. CDR3 in DNA: TGTGCCAGCAGCACCGGACAAGGACACCCAGGGGGCTATGGCTACACCTTC.

This chain uses TRBV15 with TRBJ1-1; D is unresolved. V was pared by 5 bases and J by 7 bases, with 14 bases between. The CDR3 spans 13 residues. Per germline, CDR1 LNHNV and CDR2 YYDKDF (reference sequence). The CDR3 DNA reads TGTGCCACCAGCTCCCCCCACGAGAGTGAAGCTTTCTTT. It is translated as CATSSPHESEAFF.

The rearrangement links TRBV28 to TRBJ1-6; the D is unclear. The CDR3 is 15 amino acids. Germline CDR1 and CDR2: MDHEN and SYDVKM. V dropped 5 bases and J dropped 5 bases, with 13 bases sitting between them. CDR3 coding DNA: TGTGCCAGCAGTCCCTGGGAGCGTAATAATTCACCCCTCCACTTT. It translates to CASSPWERNNSPLHF. Supplemented by reference TRBV28 and TRBJ1-6, the full variable domain reads DVKVTQSSRYLVKRTGEKVFLECVQDMDHENMFWYRQDPGLGLRLIYFSYDVKMKEKGDIPEGYSVSREKKERFSLILESASTNQTSMYLCASSPWERNNSPLHFGNGTRLTVT.

The DNA for the CDR3 is TGTGCCAGCAGTATACAGGGGAGTGGTAATGAAAAACTGTTTTTT. Encoded protein: CASSIQGSGNEKLFF. This rearrangement joins TRBV5-4 to TRBJ1-4; 7 bases fit TRBD1. CDR3 length equals 15 residues. Germline-derived CDR1 and CDR2 are SGHNT and YYREEE (reference sequence). V lost 5 bases to trimming and J lost 4 bases; unmatched junction nucleotides: 8.

This clone was observed once. The chain is built from TRBV5-4 and TRBJ1-2, with TRBD1 matching over 7 bases. The germline gives CDR1 SGHNT, CDR2 YYREEE (reference sequence). V dropped 1 base and J dropped 3; count of bases not matched to a gene: 6. The CDR3 totals 15 residues. In DNA, the CDR3 is TGTGCCAGCAGCTTGAGACTTAGGGGGCACTATGGCTACACCTTC. Translation: CASSLRLRGHYGYTF.

The chain employs TRBV7-2 and TRBJ2-5; TRBD1 might be the D (6 bases). From germline, CDR1 is SGHTA and CDR2 FQGNSA. The CDR3 covers 14 residues. V gave up 5 bases and J gave up 4 bases, with 14 bases separating them. This CDR3 is CASSPMNRAETQYF. Written as DNA, the CDR3 is TGTGCCAGCAGCCCAATGAACAGGGCAGAGACCCAGTACTTC. The variable domain in full, completed from reference TRBV7-2 and TRBJ2-5, reads GAGVSQSPSNKVTEKGKDVELRCDPISGHTALYWYRQSLGQGLEFLIYFQGNSAPDKSGLPSDRFSAERTGGSVSTLTIQRTQQEDSAVYLCASSPMNRAETQYFGPGTRLLVL.

V and J are TRBV28 and TRBJ2-1; possible D gene TRBD2, 6 bases. The V gene lost 5 bases and the J gene lost 8 bases, with 13 bases spanning the gap. Germline CDR1 and CDR2: MDHEN and SYDVKM. CDR3 length equals 13 residues. CDR3 in DNA: TGTGCCAGCAGTAGGGCGGGAACGGATGAGCAGTTCTTC. Translated: CASSRAGTDEQFF. The entire variable domain, with the rest obtained from reference TRBV28 and TRBJ2-1, is as follows: DVKVTQSSRYLVKRTGEKVFLECVQDMDHENMFWYRQDPGLGLRLIYFSYDVKMKEKGDIPEGYSVSREKKERFSLILESASTNQTSMYLCASSRAGTDEQFFGPGTRLTVL.

CDR3 region: CASSPGTGGWTEAFF. CDR3 bases: TGTGCCAGCAGCCCCGGGACAGGGGGCTGGACTGAAGCTTTCTTT. The V and J genes are TRBV7-6 and TRBJ1-1; 12 nucleotides line up with TRBD1. The length of the CDR3 is 15 residues. V shed 5 bases, J shed 5 bases, and the junction held 6 bases outside the gene matches. Germline V CDR1 and CDR2: SGHVS, FNYEAQ.

This chain connects TRBV21-1 to TRBJ2-2; the table gives TRBD1 as D, unverified against the DNA. TRBV21-1 is classified as a pseudogene. This CDR3 contains 18 residues. The CDR3 region has the DNA TGTGCCAGCAGCAAAAGACTCCGGGACAGGGCAAATACCGGGGAGCTGTTTTTT. This translates into CASSKRLRDRANTGELFF.

The chain carries TRBV12-5 and TRBJ2-3, with 11 bases lining up with TRBD1. Germline CDR1 and CDR2: LGHNT and FRNRAP. This CDR3 comprises 15 residues. The J segment lost 4 bases and the V segment lost 5 bases, leaving 5 bases of the junction unmatched. The CDR3 sequence: CASGEGQGASDTQYF. In DNA, the CDR3 is TGTGCTAGTGGTGAAGGACAGGGGGCATCAGATACGCAGTATTTT.